Shown below are 8 T cell receptor beta chains from a single sample sequenced in a study of shared clonotypes between healthy human individuals. Assay used: immunoSEQ multiplex PCR; TCRdb lists only in-frame clones, some missing. In the table there are more than 1.2 million clones, 98% of which are singletons. Sequenced: naive CD4+ T cells sorted from blood. Documented subset: CD45RA+ positively selected. Every receptor here comes from a man aged 30-40 years in good health.

The CDR3, as DNA: TGTGCCAGCAGCCGGGGACTAGCGGGAGGAGGCCCCGGGGAGCTGTTTTTT. Protein product: CASSRGLAGGGPGELFF. The genes are TRBV9 and TRBJ2-2, with 15 bases that match TRBD2. The CDR3 sequence is 17 residues long. Looked up from germline, CDR1 is SGDLS and CDR2 is YYNGEE. With V trimmed by 4 bases and J by 6 bases, 7 bases remained unmatched.

This chain uses TRBV6-1 with TRBJ1-5, with D perhaps TRBD1 (5 bases). CDR3 size: 17 residues. The V end lost 2 bases, the J end lost 6 bases, and 20 bases lay between the germline ends. CDR1 is MNHNS and CDR2 is SASEGT in the germline V gene. CDR3 in amino acids: CASSEPSTVSLRQPQHF. The CDR3, as DNA: TGTGCCAGCAGTGAACCGTCGACAGTGTCGCTGCGTCAGCCCCAGCATTTT.

This clone appeared a single time. This chain connects TRBV2 to TRBJ1-2; tentatively, D is TRBD1 (6 bases). Trimming removed 5 bases from V and 8 bases from J, with 15 bases in between. Germline V lookup: CDR1 SNHLY, CDR2 FYNNEI. There are 13 residues in the CDR3. CDR3 protein: CASSQQGSGGYTF. CDR3 nucleotides: TGTGCCAGCAGTCAACAGGGTTCAGGGGGCTACACCTTC. Based on the CDR3 plus reference TRBV2 and TRBJ1-2, the full variable domain is EPEVTQTPSHQVTQMGQEVILRCVPISNHLYFYWYRQILGQKVEFLVSFYNNEISEKSEIFDDQFSVERPDGSNFTLKIRSTKLEDSAMYFCASSQQGSGGYTFGSGTRLTVV.

V usage is TRBV7-8 and J usage is TRBJ2-2; D gene uncertain. V was pared by 2 bases and J by 4 bases, with 5 bases between. The CDR3 has 13 amino acids. CDR1 SGHVS and CDR2 FQNEAQ come from the germline V gene. The CDR3 DNA follows: TGTGCCAGCAGCTTAATGAGCACCGGGGAGCTGTTTTTT. Protein product: CASSLMSTGELFF.

The J gene is TRBJ1-2, the V gene TRBV27; D perhaps matches TRBD1 (5 bases). With 6 bases removed from V and 7 bases from J, the gap between germline ends came to 18 bases. This CDR3 spans 14 amino acids. Germline values: CDR1 MNHEY, CDR2 SMNVEV (reference sequence). The CDR3 coding sequence is TGTGCCAGCAGGGAATTAGACCGGGACTTTGGCTACACCTTC. This sequence encodes CASRELDRDFGYTF.

The chain couples TRBV5-4 to TRBJ2-5; 11 nucleotides match TRBD2. Germline CDR1 SGHNT, CDR2 YYREEE (reference sequence). The CDR3 spans 14 residues. V was clipped by 4 bases and J by 3 bases; unmatched bases: 2. CDR3 protein: CASSRGLAEETQYF. The CDR3 DNA reads as TGTGCCAGCAGCAGGGGACTAGCGGAAGAGACCCAGTACTTC.

The chain recombines TRBV6-6 with TRBJ2-7; the D gene is possibly TRBD1 (6 bases). Deletions cut 5 bases from V and 1 base from J, with 9 bases between. Per germline, CDR1 MNHNY and CDR2 SVGAGI (reference sequence). The length of the CDR3 is 13 residues. The CDR3 DNA reads as TGTGCCAGCAGTGAGACAGGTTCCTACGAGCAGTACTTC. This codes for CASSETGSYEQYF.

The chain employs TRBV28 and TRBJ2-1, with TRBD2 matching 13 bases. The V gene's germline CDR1 is MDHEN and CDR2 SYDVKM. The V segment lost 6 bases and the J segment 2 bases; nucleotides outside the gene matches: 7. The CDR3 consists of 17 residues. CDR3 DNA sequence: TGTGCCAGCAGCGGACTAGCGGGAGAGAGGGCCTACAATGAGCAGTTCTTC. This translates into CASSGLAGERAYNEQFF.